This T cell receptor beta chain appears in the sequencing data of a study of T cells in localized non-small cell lung cancer (dated by TCRdb to 2018 to 2021). A note on the overall study: The study analyzed T cell repertoires of hundreds of early-stage NSCLC patients, comparing tumors and uninvolved tumor-adjacent lungs. All 220 or so NSCLC patients in the cohort were treatment-naive and had localized lung tumors that were resected. Of the NSCLC patients, about 130 were male and around 99 were female, and the mean age was around 66 years. On the study overall, not on this receptor specifically: Longer overall survival was associated with higher T cell density in blood, whereas shorter survival was associated with higher clonality in adjacent lung. Since the design was exploratory, TCR variables were selected using unadjusted p-values with no false-discovery rate correction. Uninvolved tumor-adjacent lung showed the highest T cell clonality, higher than tumor, which suggests more focused antigenic responses in the uninvolved tumor-adjacent lung. Because multi-region tumor sequencing was not done, intratumor heterogeneity could not be ruled out. A median of approximately 55 of the top 100 tumor clones were detected in paired uninvolved adjacent lung, and some 28 of these tumor clones were also found among the top 100 clones of the paired uninvolved adjacent lung.

Of note for this clone: The target of this receptor is not known. No much larger clone is present one base from it, and per-base qualities are unavailable.

TCR beta CDR3 regions were sequenced from DNA using the immunoSEQ Assay. The study's processing was this. T cell density was computed as TCR beta template counts normalized to usable DNA estimated by amplifying housekeeping genes. The preseqR package was used to estimate richness by extrapolating to 400,000 templates for PBMC samples and to 120,000 templates for tissue samples. Clonality was taken to be one minus Pielou's evenness. Tissue-enriched TCRs were identified through differential abundance testing performed on productive amino-acid clonotypes, with a minimum total count of 5 and an alpha of 0.1. The Jaccard Index and the Morisita Overlap Index were used to measure repertoire overlap between compartments. GLIPH grouped TCR beta CDR3s together with public tetramer-defined viral CDR3s, and a viral motif had to include at least three viral sequences and show V-gene enrichment. TCRdb carries this immuneACCESS record with in-frame sequences only. Its versions omit some clonotypes, under half of them owing to an unresolved V gene in the studies checked, with the rest unexplained. The V and J calls and clone size come from that table; D and trimming were worked out from the DNA. In all, the sample holds about 52,000 clones, and approximately 86% of those were seen once. Clones ranked in the top ten supply around 17% of the sample.

The germline V gene supplies CDR1 SGHTA and CDR2 FQGNSA. The CDR3 starts with the cysteine, ends with the phenylalanine, and has 15 residues. CDR3 DNA is the only sequence kept; it has 45 bases, read in frame from the first base. V is cut by 5 bases and J by 0 bases, and the space between the germline ends is 11 bases. At diagnosis, peripheral blood, uninvolved tumor-adjacent lung and tumor were collected and were preserved as a mix of fresh-frozen and FFPE material. For TCR repertoire profiling, blood samples were analyzed in the form of peripheral blood mononuclear cells. This receptor was taken from a female donor with stage II lung adenocarcinoma. The sequencing used PBMCs, collected before any cancer treatment. The sequence links TRBV7-2 to TRBJ1-3; the D gene assignment is ambiguous. CDR3 sequence: CASSPPSVSGNTIYF. The nucleotide sequence is given as TGTGCCAGCAGCCCCCCCTCGGTCTCTGGAAACACCATATATTTT.